This T cell receptor (beta chain) was identified in a study of cytomegalovirus exposure and HLA in healthy donors. The protocol was immunoSEQ multiplex PCR, while the TCRdb copy is restricted to in-frame clones and leaves out a portion. The sample consists of under 200,000 clones, about nine tenths of them appearing once. In germline, CDR1 is SQVTM, CDR2 ANQGSEA. V was trimmed by 4 bases and J by 0 bases, leaving 10 bases between them. The CDR3 runs to 14 residues. The sequence derives from a woman under 30 in good health and CMV-seropositive. Material for sequencing was PBMCs. The chain has TRBV29-1 and TRBJ2-4; maybe TRBD1 (5 bases). This chain's CDR3 is CSVAGKLAKNIQYF. As DNA, the CDR3 is TGCAGCGTTGCAGGGAAATTAGCCAAAAACATTCAGTACTTC.